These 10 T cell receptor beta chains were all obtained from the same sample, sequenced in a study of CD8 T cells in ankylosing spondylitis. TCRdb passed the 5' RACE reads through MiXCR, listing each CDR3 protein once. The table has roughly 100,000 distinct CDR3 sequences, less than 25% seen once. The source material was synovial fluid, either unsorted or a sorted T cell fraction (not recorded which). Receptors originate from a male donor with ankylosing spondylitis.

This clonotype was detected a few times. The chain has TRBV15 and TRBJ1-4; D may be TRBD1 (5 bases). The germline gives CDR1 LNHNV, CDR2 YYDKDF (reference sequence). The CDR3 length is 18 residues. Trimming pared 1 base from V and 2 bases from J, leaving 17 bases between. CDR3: CATSRVGGRGRTNEKLFF. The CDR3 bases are TGTGCCACCAGCAGAGTTGGCGGGCGGGGGAGGACTAATGAAAAACTGTTTTTT.

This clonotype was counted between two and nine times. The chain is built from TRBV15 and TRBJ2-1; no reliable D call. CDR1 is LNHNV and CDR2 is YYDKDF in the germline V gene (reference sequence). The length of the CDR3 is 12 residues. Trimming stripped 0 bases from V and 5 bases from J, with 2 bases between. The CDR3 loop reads CATSREDNEQFF. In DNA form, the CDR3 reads TGTGCCACCAGCAGAGAGGACAATGAGCAGTTCTTC.

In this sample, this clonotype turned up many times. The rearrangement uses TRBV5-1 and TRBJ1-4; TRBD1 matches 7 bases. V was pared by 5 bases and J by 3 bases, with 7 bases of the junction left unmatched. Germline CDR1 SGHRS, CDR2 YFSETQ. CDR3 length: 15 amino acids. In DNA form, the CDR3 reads TGCGCCAGCAGTAGACAGGGAGATGCTAATGAAAAACTGTTTTTT. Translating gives CASSRQGDANEKLFF.

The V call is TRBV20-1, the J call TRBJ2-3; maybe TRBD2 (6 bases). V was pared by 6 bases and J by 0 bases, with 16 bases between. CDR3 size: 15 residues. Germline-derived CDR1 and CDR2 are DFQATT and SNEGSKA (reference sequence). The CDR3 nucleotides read TGCAGTGCCCCCGTCATCGGGACTAGCACAGATACGCAGTATTTT. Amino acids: CSAPVIGTSTDTQYF.

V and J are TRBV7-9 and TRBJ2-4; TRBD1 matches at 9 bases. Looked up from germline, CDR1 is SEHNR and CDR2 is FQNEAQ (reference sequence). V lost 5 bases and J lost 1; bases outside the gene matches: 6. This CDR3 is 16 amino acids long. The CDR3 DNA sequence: TGTGCCAGCAGCGAAATAGGACAGGGGGCCAAAAACATTCAGTACTTC. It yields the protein CASSEIGQGAKNIQYF.

This chain's CDR3 is CSVRRDDYEQYF. CDR3 DNA: TGCAGCGTAAGGCGGGACGACTACGAGCAGTACTTC. The chain uses TRBV29-1 and TRBJ2-7; perhaps TRBD2 as D (6 bases). The V gene's germline CDR1 is SQVTM and CDR2 ANQGSEA. The CDR3 has 12 residues. Trimming removed 6 bases from V and 3 bases from J, with 12 bases in between.

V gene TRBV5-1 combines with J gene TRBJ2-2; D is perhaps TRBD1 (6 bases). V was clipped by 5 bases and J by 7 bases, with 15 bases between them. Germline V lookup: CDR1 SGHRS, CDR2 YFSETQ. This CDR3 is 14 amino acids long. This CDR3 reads CASRGTLSSGELFF. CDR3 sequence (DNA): TGCGCCAGCAGGGGGACACTTTCGAGCGGGGAGCTGTTTTTT. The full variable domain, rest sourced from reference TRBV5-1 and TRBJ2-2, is KAGVTQTPRYLIKTRGQQVTLSCSPISGHRSVSWYQQTPGQGLQFLFEYFSETQRNKGNFPGRFSGRQFSNSRSEMNVSTLELGDSALYLCASRGTLSSGELFFGEGSRLTVL.

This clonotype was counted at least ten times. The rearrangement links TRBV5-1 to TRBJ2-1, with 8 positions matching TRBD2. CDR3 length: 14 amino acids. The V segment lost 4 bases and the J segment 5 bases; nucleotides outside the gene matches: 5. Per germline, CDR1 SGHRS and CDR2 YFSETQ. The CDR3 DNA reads TGCGCCAGCAGCCAGGGACTAGACCACAATGAGCAGTTCTTC. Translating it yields CASSQGLDHNEQFF. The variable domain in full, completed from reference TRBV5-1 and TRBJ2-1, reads KAGVTQTPRYLIKTRGQQVTLSCSPISGHRSVSWYQQTPGQGLQFLFEYFSETQRNKGNFPGRFSGRQFSNSRSEMNVSTLELGDSALYLCASSQGLDHNEQFFGPGTRLTVL.

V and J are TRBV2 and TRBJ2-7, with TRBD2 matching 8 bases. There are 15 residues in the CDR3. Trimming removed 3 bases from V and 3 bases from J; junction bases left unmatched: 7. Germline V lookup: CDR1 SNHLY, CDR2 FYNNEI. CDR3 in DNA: TGTGCCAGCAGTGAGGGGCGGGAGGCGGTCTACGAGCAGTACTTC. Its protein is CASSEGREAVYEQYF.

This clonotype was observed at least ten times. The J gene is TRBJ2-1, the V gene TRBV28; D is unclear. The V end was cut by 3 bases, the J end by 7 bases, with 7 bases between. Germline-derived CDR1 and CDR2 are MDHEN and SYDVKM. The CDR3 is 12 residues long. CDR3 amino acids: CASSFTENEQFF. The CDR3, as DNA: TGTGCCAGCAGTTTCACAGAGAATGAGCAGTTCTTC.